This is a list of T cell receptor beta chains from one sample in a study of beta chain features in type 1 diabetes. Only in-frame clones appear in the TCRdb table, and some are missing; sequencing was by immunoSEQ multiplex PCR. The table lists around 130,000 clones, approximately 10% of them singletons. Specimen: central memory CD4+ T cells from blood. These receptors all stem from a man between 25 and 39 years old with type 1 diabetes. The CDR3 runs from the conserved cysteine through the conserved F or W. A D gene is named only where the DNA matches it firmly. Clone size is not always given. Where it is, it says once, few, many or a class for expanded clones.

-	TRBV18	TRBJ2-7	-	TGTGCCAGCTCACCGCCCTTCCGGGACACCCTGGAGGACGAGCAGTACTTC	CASSPPFRDTLEDEQYF
TRBD2	TRBV6-5	TRBJ2-7	few	TGTGCCAGCTGGGGGCTAGCGGGAAGCGAGCAGTACTTC	CASWGLAGSEQYF
-	TRBV10-3	TRBJ1-2	-	TGTGCCATCAGTGAGCCGGGTAACTATGGCTACACCTTC	CAISEPGNYGYTF
-	TRBV2	TRBJ1-6	few	TGTGCCAGCAGACTGACAAGAACACCCCTCCACTTT	CASRLTRTPLHF
-	TRBV14	TRBJ1-1	-	TGTGCCAGCAGCCCGAGAGGGGGGAACACTGAAGCTTTCTTT	CASSPRGGNTEAFF
-	TRBV4-3	TRBJ1-2	-	TGCGCCAGCAGCCAAGAGTGGTCACCCGAGTGGTATGGCTACACCTTC	CASSQEWSPEWYGYTF
-	TRBV6-4	TRBJ2-1	few	TGTGCCAGCAGTGTAACAGCGGGCTCCTACAATGAGCAGTTCTTC	CASSVTAGSYNEQFF
TRBD2	TRBV30	TRBJ2-3	few	TGTGCCTGGAGTTTGGAGGGACTAGCGGAAACAGATACGCAGTATTTT	CAWSLEGLAETDTQYF
TRBD1	TRBV29-1	TRBJ2-2	few	TGCAGCGCCGGGACAGGGGGCGCTTGGGACGGGGAGCTGTTTTTT	CSAGTGGAWDGELFF
-	TRBV5-6	TRBJ1-2	-	TGTGCCAGCAGCTTGATTCTAGGAGGGGAAGGAGGCTACACCTTC	CASSLILGGEGGYTF
-	TRBV6-1	TRBJ1-2	-	TGTGCCAGCAGTGAGGGCCTCTATGGCTACACCTTC	CASSEGLYGYTF
TRBD1	TRBV5-6	TRBJ1-6	-	TGTGCCAGCAGCTTGTACGGACAGGAGCTCGGGGGCTATAATTCACCCCTCCACTTT	CASSLYGQELGGYNSPLHF
TRBD1	TRBV9	TRBJ2-5	-	TGTGCCAGCAGCTTGAGACAGGGACAAGAGACCCAGTACTTC	CASSLRQGQETQYF
-	TRBV10-2	TRBJ2-2	few	TGCGCCAGCAGTGGCGGGTACACCGGGGAGCTGTTTTTT	CASSGGYTGELFF
TRBD2	TRBV6-6	TRBJ2-3	-	TGTGCCAGCTTCAGCCCGGACCGGGTACGGGAGGGGCAGTATTTT	CASFSPDRVREGQYF
TRBD2	TRBV15	TRBJ2-1	few	TGTGCCACCCTAGCGGGGGGGTACAATGAGCAGTTCTTC	CATLAGGYNEQFF
-	TRBV18	TRBJ1-1	few	TGTGCCAGCTCAACATCTCAGCGGGCCGTGAACACTGAAGCTTTCTTT	CASSTSQRAVNTEAFF
-	TRBV7-9	TRBJ2-1	many	TGTGCCAGCAGCGGGGGCAGTCTAACTTACAATGAGCAGTTCTTC	CASSGGSLTYNEQFF
-	TRBV4-1	TRBJ1-3	-	TGCGCCAGCAGCCAAGGTCCAGGTTCTGGAAACACCATATATTTT	CASSQGPGSGNTIYF
TRBD2	TRBV5-1	TRBJ2-1	-	TGCGCCAGCAGCCGGACTAGCGGGGGACTCAATGAGCAGTTCTTC	CASSRTSGGLNEQFF
-	TRBV7-6	TRBJ2-7	few	TGTGCCAGCAGCTTCGCCCAGGGAGGACACGAGCAGTACTTC	CASSFAQGGHEQYF
-	TRBV2	TRBJ1-5	-	TGTGCCAGCATTCGAGATGTGCGTCAGCCCCAGCATTTT	CASIRDVRQPQHF
TRBD1	TRBV30	TRBJ2-1	few	TGTGCCTGCCCTACAGGGGGCTCCTACAATGAGCAGTTCTTC	CACPTGGSYNEQFF
-	TRBV19	TRBJ1-2	few	TGTGCCAGTAGTATAGATGGAGGAAGCGGTTCTGGCTACACCTTC	CASSIDGGSGSGYTF
-	TRBV21-1	TRBJ1-4	few	TGTGCCAGCAGCATATTACAGGGGGCGGGGGGCGAAAAACTGTTTTTT	CASSILQGAGGEKLFF
TRBD2	TRBV7-2	TRBJ2-5	few	TGTGCCAGCAGCTTAGCGCTAATGGCTAGCGGGGGTCAAGAGACCCAGTACTTC	CASSLALMASGGQETQYF
-	TRBV7-2	TRBJ1-2	-	TGTGCCAGCAGCCCTTCGTTTGGCAGGGGTGACTATGGCTACACCTTC	CASSPSFGRGDYGYTF
TRBD1	TRBV18	TRBJ2-1	-	TGTGCCAGCTCCTCCGGGACAGGGGGAGAGCAGTTCTTC	CASSSGTGGEQFF
TRBD1	TRBV29-1	TRBJ1-5	-	TGCAGCGCCGGACAGGGGGATCAGCCCCAGCATTTT	CSAGQGDQPQHF
-	TRBV6-8	TRBJ2-3	few	TGTGCCAACCGGACAGTCCGACTTAGCACAGATACGCAGTATTTT	CANRTVRLSTDTQYF
-	TRBV4-1	TRBJ2-1	few	TGCGCCACCGTGACTGGAAGATCCTGCTATGAGCAGTTCTTC	CATVTGRSCYEQFF
TRBD1	TRBV19	TRBJ1-3	few	TGTGCCAGTATCCCAGGACAGGCTGGAAACACCATATATTTT	CASIPGQAGNTIYF
-	TRBV9	TRBJ2-1	-	TGTGCCAGCAGCACTCTCGGAGGACAGTGGAATGAGCAGTTCTTC	CASSTLGGQWNEQFF
-	TRBV5-1	TRBJ2-1	few	TGCGCCAGCAGCTTGGCGGGGAGCTCCTACAATGAGCAGTTCTTC	CASSLAGSSYNEQFF
TRBD1	TRBV29-1	TRBJ1-2	few	TGCAGCGTTACCGGGACAGGGGGGGACTATGGCTACACCTTC	CSVTGTGGDYGYTF
-	TRBV4-1	TRBJ1-2	few	TGCGCCAGCAGCCAAGATCCCAATGGCTCCTATGGCTACACCTTC	CASSQDPNGSYGYTF
-	TRBV10-3	TRBJ2-2	few	TGTGCCATCAGGTCCACAGGGACCGCTACCGGGGAGCTGTTTTTT	CAIRSTGTATGELFF
-	TRBV2	TRBJ2-5	few	TGTGCCAGCAGTGAACTGGGCAGGGGAGAGACCCAGTACTTC	CASSELGRGETQYF
-	TRBV28	TRBJ2-3	few	TGTGCCAGCAGCGGGGGAACAGATACGCAGTATTTT	CASSGGTDTQYF
-	TRBV5-6	TRBJ2-3	few	TGTGCCAGCAGCTTGGTTACGGGGACAGATACGCAGTATTTT	CASSLVTGTDTQYF
TRBD1	TRBV7-2	TRBJ2-7	few	TGTGCCAGCAGCTCGGGACAGGTCCTCGAGCAGTACTTC	CASSSGQVLEQYF
TRBD1	TRBV7-2	TRBJ1-6	-	TGTGCCAGCAGCGCGGGGACAGGGGGTTCACCCCTCCACTTT	CASSAGTGGSPLHF
-	TRBV4-3	TRBJ2-7	few	TGCGCCAGCAGCCAAGACAGGTTCTCCTACGAGCAGTACTTC	CASSQDRFSYEQYF
TRBD1	TRBV10-3	TRBJ1-1	-	TGTGCCATCAGCCGGACAGGGGACGAAGCTTTCTTT	CAISRTGDEAFF
-	TRBV4-1	TRBJ1-1	few	TGCGCCAGCAGCCAAGATCTCCGGGGTATGAACACTGAAGCTTTCTTT	CASSQDLRGMNTEAFF
-	TRBV7-2	TRBJ2-3	-	TGTGCCAGCAGCTCATCATATACGCAGTATTTT	CASSSSYTQYF
-	TRBV15	TRBJ2-7	-	TGTGCCACCAGCAGCACCCGCAACAGGGCCCCCTACGAGCAGTACTTC	CATSSTRNRAPYEQYF
TRBD2	TRBV4-2	TRBJ2-5	few	TGTGCCAGCAGCACCGGAGCGGGGGGACAAGAGACCCAGTACTTC	CASSTGAGGQETQYF
-	TRBV5-1	TRBJ1-3	few	TGCGCCAGCAAAAGGGAGAGAGGTGGAAACACCATATATTTT	CASKRERGGNTIYF
TRBD1	TRBV6-5	TRBJ1-6	few	TGTGCCAGCAGTCTCCGACAGGGTAGTTCACCCCTCCACTTT	CASSLRQGSSPLHF
-	TRBV2	TRBJ1-2	-	TGTGCCAGCGGGCTTCGGGGTGGCTACACCTTC	CASGLRGGYTF